Following are 23 T cell receptor beta chains from one sample sequenced in a study of cytomegalovirus exposure and HLA in healthy donors. The table came from immunoSEQ multiplex PCR; TCRdb's copy has only in-frame clones and leaves some out. The data hold approximately 160,000 clones, with just under 85% observed a single time. Material for sequencing was PBMCs. The receptors derive from a man aged 25-45 years in good health and CMV-seropositive.

This chain connects TRBV18 to TRBJ2-3; D is perhaps TRBD2 (5 bases). Trimming shortened V by 0 bases and J by 0 bases, and 7 bases separated the two germline ends. Germline CDR1 is KGHSH and CDR2 is LQKENI. This CDR3 contains 15 residues. CDR3 nucleotide sequence: TGTGCCAGCTCACCACCACGGACTAGCACAGATACGCAGTATTTT. As protein: CASSPPRTSTDTQYF.

The V and J genes are TRBV5-1 and TRBJ1-4; 10 bases match TRBD1. CDR1 and CDR2 (germline): SGHRS, YFSETQ. This CDR3 comprises 15 residues. With 2 bases clipped from V and 7 bases from J, the junction kept 5 bases outside the gene matches. Here the CDR3 DNA reads TGCGCCAGCAGCTTACCGGGACAGGGGTCTGAAAAACTGTTTTTT. This codes for CASSLPGQGSEKLFF. Looking up the rest from reference TRBV5-1 and TRBJ1-4 gives the full variable domain: KAGVTQTPRYLIKTRGQQVTLSCSPISGHRSVSWYQQTPGQGLQFLFEYFSETQRNKGNFPGRFSGRQFSNSRSEMNVSTLELGDSALYLCASSLPGQGSEKLFFGSGTQLSVL.

There are a few counts of this clone. The V call is TRBV27, the J call TRBJ1-6, with TRBD1 as a possible D gene (5 bases). The CDR3 contains 17 residues. CDR1 and CDR2 (germline): MNHEY, SMNVEV (reference sequence). The germline V and J ends were trimmed by 5 bases and 7 bases, with 21 bases remaining between them. The CDR3 DNA sequence: TGTGCCAGCAGTCCTTCCACAGGTCCCCCGAAGAATTCACCCCTCCACTTT. Translation gives CASSPSTGPPKNSPLHF.

A note on this clone: At the DNA level, this CDR3 is encoded by other sequences in the same sample as well. The V gene is TRBV4-3, the J gene TRBJ1-5, with D possibly being TRBD1 (5 bases). V was cut by 1 base and J by 4 bases, with 8 bases left in between. The CDR3 runs 14 residues. Germline V CDR1 and CDR2: LGHNA, YSLEER. The CDR3 spells CASSQVRGNQPQHF. Here the CDR3 DNA reads TGCGCCAGCAGCCAAGTAAGGGGTAATCAGCCCCAGCATTTT.

A few counts support this clone. The J gene is TRBJ2-7, the V gene TRBV7-9; perhaps TRBD2 as D (5 bases). The CDR3 totals 11 residues. V shed 2 bases and J shed 10 bases, with 9 bases lying between them. Germline V lookup: CDR1 SEHNR, CDR2 FQNEAQ (reference sequence). The CDR3, as DNA: TGTGCCAGCAGCTTAAGCGGAGACCAGTACTTC. This encodes CASSLSGDQYF.

The rearrangement uses TRBV4-3 and TRBJ2-5, with a tentative D call TRBD2 (6 bases). The V end was cut by 2 bases, the J end by 5 bases, with 9 bases between. The CDR3 runs to 13 residues. Germline V gene lookup returns CDR1 LGHNA and CDR2 YSLEER. In DNA form, the CDR3 reads TGCGCCAGCAGCCAATGGGGGGATGAGACCCAGTACTTC. Its translation is CASSQWGDETQYF.

The chain couples TRBV5-3 to TRBJ1-4; 8 bases map to TRBD1. TRBV5-3 is given ORF status, its function remaining uncertain. The CDR3 sequence is 16 residues long. The ends lost 4 bases at V and 7 bases at J; junction bases unmatched: 12. CDR3 protein: CARSPGRTGYIEKLFF. Here the CDR3 DNA reads TGTGCCAGAAGCCCGGGCCGGACAGGGTATATTGAAAAACTGTTTTTT.

J is TRBJ2-1 and V is TRBV5-1, with D unresolved. The CDR3 covers 14 residues. Per the germline V gene, CDR1 is SGHRS and CDR2 is YFSETQ. Deletions cut 4 bases from V and 4 bases from J, with 12 bases between. The CDR3 nucleotides are TGCGCCAGCAGCCCCCCGTCCCCGTACAATGAGCAGTTCTTC. This codes for CASSPPSPYNEQFF.

With respect to this clone: A much more abundant neighbour one base away suggests this may be a read error. The V and J genes are TRBV11-2 and TRBJ1-1; TRBD1 might be the D (5 bases). The ends were cut back, 1 base at V and 0 bases at J, with 9 bases in the middle. The length of the CDR3 is 15 residues. From germline, CDR1 is SGHAT and CDR2 FQNNGV. Written as DNA, the CDR3 is TGTGCCAGCAGCTTAGGTCAGGGAATGAACACTGAAGCTTTCTTT. This sequence encodes CASSLGQGMNTEAFF.

V usage is TRBV7-6 and J usage is TRBJ2-3, with D uncertain. The CDR3 contains 11 residues. Germline V lookup: CDR1 SGHVS, CDR2 FNYEAQ. V shed 3 bases and J shed 6 bases, with 4 bases lying between them. The CDR3 loop is CASSLRDTQYF. The DNA of the CDR3 is TGTGCCAGCAGCTTGAGGGATACGCAGTATTTT. Based on the CDR3 plus reference TRBV7-6 and TRBJ2-3, the full variable domain is GAGVSQSPRYKVTKRGQDVALRCDPISGHVSLYWYRQALGQGPEFLTYFNYEAQQDKSGLPNDRFSAERPEGSISTLTIQRTEQRDSAMYRCASSLRDTQYFGPGTRLTVL.

This clone was detected a few times. The chain uses TRBV19 and TRBJ2-7; D not certain. This CDR3 has 15 amino acids. Germline V gene lookup returns CDR1 LNHDA and CDR2 SQIVND (reference sequence). Trimming cost V 3 bases and J 3 bases, with 15 bases left between them. The CDR3 reads CASSMPEQVLYEQYF. In DNA, the CDR3 is TGTGCCAGTAGTATGCCCGAGCAGGTTCTCTACGAGCAGTACTTC.

The chain is built from TRBV9 and TRBJ2-1; 10 bases fit TRBD2. The V and J ends lost 4 bases and 5 bases, in that order; junction bases with no gene match: 9. From germline, CDR1 is SGDLS and CDR2 YYNGEE. This CDR3 is built from 16 residues. The CDR3 loop reads CASSSPSGGADNEQFF. The CDR3 DNA reads as TGTGCCAGCAGCTCCCCGAGCGGGGGGGCCGACAATGAGCAGTTCTTC. Filled out from reference TRBV9 and TRBJ2-1, the complete variable domain reads DSGVTQTPKHLITATGQRVTLRCSPRSGDLSVYWYQQSLDQGLQFLIQYYNGEERAKGNILERFSAQQFPDLHSELNLSSLELGDSALYFCASSSPSGGADNEQFFGPGTRLTVL.

This clone came up a few times. This chain connects TRBV6-1 to TRBJ2-2; 7 nucleotides align to TRBD1. Germline lookup yields CDR1 MNHNS and CDR2 SASEGT. The CDR3 is 16 residues long. Unmatched junction bases numbered 5, after V lost 3 bases and J lost 1 base. CDR3 in amino acids: CASSDRQGRNTGELFF. The CDR3 bases are TGTGCCAGCAGTGACAGACAGGGTCGGAACACCGGGGAGCTGTTTTTT.

The chain carries TRBV5-1 and TRBJ2-5; possibly TRBD2 for D (6 bases). Between the trimmed V and J ends, which lost 3 bases and 2 bases, there was a span of 8 bases. The germline CDR1 and CDR2 sequences are SGHRS and YFSETQ. The CDR3 length is 13 residues. CDR3 residues: CASSYAGQETQYF. The CDR3 DNA reads TGCGCCAGCAGCTACGCGGGACAAGAGACCCAGTACTTC.

This clone was counted a single time. The rearrangement links TRBV6-5 to TRBJ1-5; D is possibly TRBD1 (5 bases). The CDR3 is made up of 16 amino acids. V was trimmed by 2 bases and J by 0 bases, leaving 11 bases between them. Per germline, CDR1 MNHEY and CDR2 SVGAGI. CDR3 region: CASSYTGLHSNQPQHF. The CDR3 DNA follows: TGTGCCAGCAGTTACACAGGTTTACATAGCAATCAGCCCCAGCATTTT.

The CDR3: CASRATTGVRWETQYF. CDR3 bases: TGTGCCAGTAGGGCGACCACAGGGGTTAGGTGGGAGACCCAGTACTTC. This chain joins TRBV19 and TRBJ2-5; TRBD1 aligns across 7 bases. The trim removed 6 bases at V and 5 bases at J, leaving 15 bases unmatched. The CDR3 is made up of 16 amino acids. CDR1 and CDR2 (germline): LNHDA, SQIVND (reference sequence).

The chain has TRBV15 and TRBJ1-5; the match to TRBD1 covers 8 bases. Germline CDR1 LNHNV, CDR2 YYDKDF (reference sequence). V was pared by 5 bases and J by 1 base, with 4 bases of the junction left unmatched. The CDR3 length is 15 residues. DNA of the CDR3: TGTGCCACCAGCTGGGGACAGGAAAGCAATCAGCCCCAGCATTTT. This encodes CATSWGQESNQPQHF.

J is TRBJ2-5 and V is TRBV7-2; D may be TRBD1 (6 bases). Trimming removed 3 bases from V and 2 bases from J, with 7 bases in between. This CDR3 has 13 residues. Germline values: CDR1 SGHTA, CDR2 FQGNSA. The CDR3 loop is CASSLGAQETQYF. The CDR3 DNA reads as TGTGCCAGCAGCTTGGGGGCACAAGAGACCCAGTACTTC.

This clone was seen just once. The V gene is TRBV28, the J gene TRBJ2-1; TRBD1 aligns across 8 bases. The V and J ends lost 6 bases and 6 bases, in that order; junction bases with no gene match: 4. This CDR3 comprises 13 residues. From germline, CDR1 is MDHEN and CDR2 SYDVKM. The CDR3 DNA reads as TGTGCCAGCAGCTCAGGACAGGGCAATGAGCAGTTCTTC. This encodes CASSSGQGNEQFF.

The rearrangement links TRBV6-1 to TRBJ2-5, with TRBD2 identical over 12 bases. The germline V gene encodes CDR1 MNHNS and CDR2 SASEGT. V lost 3 bases and J lost 2; bases outside the gene matches: 4. The CDR3 loop spans 16 amino acids. Here the CDR3 reads CASSDLAGGPQETQYF. CDR3 nucleotide sequence: TGTGCCAGCAGTGACCTAGCGGGGGGGCCGCAAGAGACCCAGTACTTC.

V and J are TRBV30 and TRBJ2-5; 7 bases map to TRBD1. The CDR3 is 14 residues long. The trim removed 0 bases at V and 1 base at J, leaving 2 bases unmatched. Germline V gene data show CDR1 as GTSNPN and CDR2 as SVGIG (reference sequence). The CDR3 DNA is TGTGCCTGGAGTGTAGGGGGCAGCCAAGAGACCCAGTACTTC. Protein: CAWSVGGSQETQYF.

This CDR3 reads CSVETGDTDTQYF. Written as DNA, the CDR3 is TGCAGCGTAGAGACAGGGGACACAGATACGCAGTATTTT. The chain links TRBV29-1 to TRBJ2-3; 8 bases map to TRBD1. CDR3 length equals 13 residues. Trimming removed 6 bases from V and 2 bases from J; junction bases left unmatched: 4. CDR1 is SQVTM, CDR2 ANQGSEA, per germline.

This clone occurred once. The V call is TRBV7-2, the J call TRBJ2-7; 7 nucleotides line up with TRBD2. The CDR3 has 14 residues. Looked up from germline, CDR1 is SGHTA and CDR2 is FQGNSA. J gave up 2 bases and V 4 bases, and 5 bases lay outside the gene matches. The chain's CDR3 is CASSSDGGTYEQYF. As DNA, the CDR3 is TGTGCCAGCAGCTCGGACGGGGGGACCTACGAGCAGTACTTC.